This TCR beta chain was recovered during a study of blood T cell repertoires in COVID-19. Whole-study context: Researchers got acute and convalescent COVID-19 samples from the United States, Italy and Spain.

Germline values: CDR1 LNHNV, CDR2 YYDKDF (reference sequence). The CDR3 totals 15 residues. Unmatched junction bases numbered 5, after V lost 0 bases and J lost 5 bases. In the authors' workflow: It was from reference gene primer amplification that nucleated cell counts were estimated. Repertoires were generated with immunoSEQ multiplex PCR, while TCRdb's copy carries only in-frame clones and drops some. D and trimming were read from the DNA, whereas the V and J calls and clone size are those reported in that table. The table includes roughly 64,000 clones, 70% to 90% detected once. Sequenced: peripheral blood. This clonotype was obtained from a man aged 50 to 59 with active COVID-19. This chain uses TRBV15 with TRBJ2-3, with 7 positions matching TRBD2. This CDR3 reads CATSRDPRELDTQYF. CDR3 coding DNA: TGTGCCACCAGCAGAGATCCGCGGGAGTTAGATACGCAGTATTTT. The full variable domain, its missing parts supplied by reference TRBV15 and TRBJ2-3, is DAMVIQNPRYQVTQFGKPVTLSCSQTLNHNVMYWYQQKSSQAPKLLFHYYDKDFNNEADTPDNFQSRRPNTSFCFLDIRSPGLGDTAMYLCATSRDPRELDTQYFGPGTRLTVL.